The sequence of this T cell receptor (beta chain) was determined in a study of blood T cell repertoires in COVID-19 (dated by TCRdb to 2018 to 2021). Background for the entire study: Samples from collaborators originated in the United States, Italy and Spain and spanned both the acute and convalescent phases of COVID-19. The material from the prospective study consisted of cDNA or gDNA derived from T cells, B-cell-depleted T cells, or PBMCs. Deeply sampled blood TCRbeta repertoires from subjects exposed to, actively infected with, or recovered from COVID-19 were included in the dataset. The repertoires were released in a freely available public database meant as a resource for research on the immune response to SARS-CoV-2. The samples were drawn from two sources: the first 160 participants of the ongoing ImmuneRACE study, and fewer than 1,500 subjects contributed by 6 global collaborators. A de-identified subject ID, COVID-19 status, age in years and sex were almost always included in the sample metadata. Where HLA class I and class II types were available, the types were taken from metadata supplied by the sample provider, not from assay-based typing. Study-wide conclusions, independent of this receptor: The amount of clinical and demographic metadata varied by source and participant and was provided uncurated.

According to the germline V gene, CDR1 reads SGHDT and CDR2 reads YYEEEE. There are 16 amino acids in the CDR3, from cysteine to phenylalanine inclusive. Just the 48-base CDR3 DNA is kept, in frame starting at base 1. The junction shows trimming of 4 bases on V and 6 bases on J, and the gene matches do not reach 14 bases of it. Regarding this clone: The antigen it recognizes is unknown. There are no base qualities to consult, and no much larger clone falls within one base.

TCRbeta CDR3 regions were amplified from genomic DNA using the immunoSEQ Assay, a bias-controlled multiplex PCR. The authors processed their data as follows. Within the assay, amplification of reference gene primers was used to estimate how many nucleated cells each sample contained. To quantify the absolute abundance of each unique TCRbeta CDR3 rearrangement, sequence reads were collapsed and filtered. For each sample, productive Simpson clonality was calculated by taking the square root of Simpson's diversity index across productive rearrangements. What TCRdb holds here is the immuneACCESS table cut down to in-frame rearrangements. Part of the clones is not present; checked against another copy, under half of the missing clones reflect an unresolved V gene, and the others are unexplained. D and trimming come from the DNA, and the V and J calls and clone size come from that table. For this sample there are about 280,000 clones; roughly 91% appear just once. Clones ranked in the top ten supply approximately 2% of the sample.

In the prospective study, participants were 18 to 89 years old, resided in under 30 geographic areas of the United States, and were enrolled through a virtual design. In the prospective study, cohorts were assigned on the basis of participant-reported clinical history obtained from a screening survey and a study questionnaire. For ImmuneRACE Cohort 3, a participant was defined as recovered based on two consecutive negative NP/OP PCR tests, clearance by a healthcare professional, or resolution of symptoms. Mobile phlebotomists in the prospective study collected whole blood, serum and a nasopharyngeal or oropharyngeal swab from every participant. Prospective study participants could optionally give additional blood draws and questionnaires over a roughly 2-month period. Before DNA extraction, prospective study blood samples were shipped either frozen or at room temperature.

Sequencing input: PBMCs or T cells enriched from blood (not recorded which). The chain is assembled from TRBV5-6 and TRBJ2-3; TRBD1 lines up with 7 middle nucleotides. The sequence came from a woman in her fifties or sixties who had recovered from COVID-19. At the DNA level, the sequence is TGTGCCAGCAGCACCGGGACAGTGGGTATTTTGGATACGCAGTATTTT. Translation gives CASSTGTVGILDTQYF.